Listed here are 12 T cell receptor beta chains from one sample, sequenced in a study of PD-1 blockade in classical Hodgkin lymphoma. All patients experienced relapse after autologous stem cell transplantation, and brentuximab vedotin exposure was variable. Sequencing used immunoSEQ multiplex PCR; TCRdb keeps in-frame clones, though not all of them. The sample consists of about 24,000 clones, 60% to 80% of them appearing once. This material consisted of peripheral blood mononuclear cells (PBMCs), taken at baseline. The receptors originated from a human donor with classical Hodgkin lymphoma.

The chain has TRBV4-1 and TRBJ2-5; D gene unclear. This CDR3 has 14 residues. Trimming removed 1 base at V and 5 bases at J, with 11 bases between. Germline values: CDR1 MGHRA, CDR2 YSYEKL. The CDR3 region is CASSQAVPWETQYF. The CDR3 nucleotides are TGCGCCAGCAGCCAAGCGGTGCCTTGGGAGACCCAGTACTTC.

This clone was picked up a small number of times. V and J are TRBV14 and TRBJ1-1; D not certain. Germline lookup yields CDR1 SGHDN and CDR2 FVKESK. This CDR3 contains 14 residues. Trimming took 0 bases from V and 0 from J, leaving 5 bases between them. CDR3 bases: TGTGCCAGCAGCCAAGAGATGGTGAACACTGAAGCTTTCTTT. Its translation is CASSQEMVNTEAFF.

The rearrangement links TRBV7-9 to TRBJ1-2; no clear D gene. This CDR3 contains 12 residues. Germline V gene data show CDR1 as SEHNR and CDR2 as FQNEAQ (reference sequence). Between the trimmed V and J ends, which lost 6 bases and 1 base, there was a span of 6 bases. This CDR3 is CASSRSNYGYTF. The CDR3 DNA follows: TGTGCCAGCAGTAGAAGTAACTATGGCTACACCTTC.

The chain combines TRBV7-9 with TRBJ1-6; D remains ambiguous. This CDR3 has 15 amino acids. Germline-derived CDR1 and CDR2 are SEHNR and FQNEAQ (reference sequence). Trimming left V 1 base short and J 6 bases short, with 10 bases between. DNA for the CDR3: TGTGCCAGCAGCTTAGAGACGGGAGTTAATTCACCCCTCCACTTT. Translating it yields CASSLETGVNSPLHF.

In DNA form, the CDR3 reads TGTGCCAGCAGCTTCGAGGGCGCCTCCCCCATCTATGGCTACACCTTC. This translates into CASSFEGASPIYGYTF. This chain joins TRBV5-4 and TRBJ1-2, with D hard to call. Germline lookup yields CDR1 SGHNT and CDR2 YYREEE (reference sequence). V lost 2 bases, J lost 4 bases, and 18 bases lay in between. The CDR3 extends over 16 amino acids.

The chain has TRBV11-2 and TRBJ1-1; tentative D call: TRBD1 (5 bases). V lost 3 bases and J 3 bases, leaving 14 bases between the germline ends. The CDR3 length is 15 residues. Germline lookup yields CDR1 SGHAT and CDR2 FQNNGV. The CDR3 spells CASSLGPFRYTEAFF. The CDR3 DNA reads TGTGCCAGCAGCTTGGGACCGTTCCGATACACTGAAGCTTTCTTT.

This clone was observed a few times. The J gene is TRBJ2-7, the V gene TRBV9, with TRBD2 matching over 8 bases. The junction had 6 bases not matched to a gene; V was cut back by 0 bases and J by 7 bases. Per germline, CDR1 SGDLS and CDR2 YYNGEE. The CDR3 is 14 residues long. CDR3 DNA: TGTGCCAGCAGCGTAGACGGGGGGGCCCGAGAGCAGTACTTC. Translation gives CASSVDGGAREQYF.

J is TRBJ1-2 and V is TRBV28; the D is unclear. The CDR3 contains 14 residues. The germline gives CDR1 MDHEN, CDR2 SYDVKM. The V end was cut by 2 bases, the J end by 5 bases, with 12 bases between. CDR3: CASSLDDLDYGYTF. The CDR3 bases are TGTGCCAGCAGTTTAGATGATTTGGATTATGGCTACACCTTC.

J is TRBJ2-1 and V is TRBV5-1, with 9 bases fitting TRBD1. Per germline, CDR1 SGHRS and CDR2 YFSETQ. V dropped 4 bases and J dropped 5; count of bases not matched to a gene: 4. This CDR3 has 14 amino acids. The CDR3 protein is CASSAGQGNNEQFF. As DNA, the CDR3 is TGCGCCAGCAGCGCGGGACAGGGAAACAATGAGCAGTTCTTC.

The chain links TRBV7-9 to TRBJ1-1; D perhaps matches TRBD1 (5 bases). CDR1 SEHNR and CDR2 FQNEAQ come from the germline V gene (reference sequence). The CDR3 is 14 amino acids. Trimming removed 6 bases from V and 3 bases from J, with 14 bases in between. The CDR3 protein is CASSNRGVDTEAFF. The CDR3, as DNA: TGTGCCAGCAGTAACAGAGGGGTCGACACTGAAGCTTTCTTT. Looking up the rest from reference TRBV7-9 and TRBJ1-1 gives the full variable domain: DTGVSQNPRHKITKRGQNVTFRCDPISEHNRLYWYRQTLGQGPEFLTYFQNEAQLEKSRLLSDRFSAERPKGSFSTLEIQRTEQGDSAMYLCASSNRGVDTEAFFGQGTRLTVV.

The chain recombines TRBV6-6 with TRBJ2-2; D not resolved. The germline gives CDR1 MNHNY, CDR2 SVGAGI (reference sequence). The CDR3 extends over 14 amino acids. V lost 4 bases, J lost 4 bases, and 10 bases lay in between. CDR3 protein: CASSFQDGTGELFF. The CDR3 bases are TGTGCCAGCAGTTTTCAGGACGGCACCGGGGAGCTGTTTTTT.

This rearrangement joins TRBV28 to TRBJ2-1; D unresolved. V gave up 5 bases and J gave up 0 bases, with 5 bases separating them. The CDR3 contains 13 residues. Germline assignment: CDR1 MDHEN and CDR2 SYDVKM. The CDR3 DNA follows: TGTGCCAGCAGTCGTAGCTCCTACAATGAGCAGTTCTTC. This sequence encodes CASSRSSYNEQFF.